The rows below give T cell receptor beta chains drawn from one sample of a study of blood T cell repertoires in COVID-19. The protocol was immunoSEQ multiplex PCR, while the TCRdb copy is restricted to in-frame clones and leaves out a portion. Here the sample spans 200,000 to 250,000 clones, about nine tenths being singletons. The specimen sequenced was peripheral blood. Source of these receptors: a man aged 25 to 40 with COVID-19, enrolled during active disease. Both conserved end residues are trimmed from each CDR3.

CDR3: AISGPGDPLNSPLH; J: TRBJ1-6; V: TRBV10-3
CDR3: ASSTTPSYEQY; J: TRBJ2-7; V: TRBV6-5
CDR3: ATGDSYTGELF; J: TRBJ2-2; V: TRBV24-1
CDR3: ASGLGGSNEKLF; J: TRBJ1-4; V: TRBV12-5
CDR3: ASSPDRGFVGELF; J: TRBJ2-2; V: TRBV5-1
CDR3: ASSHRGQVLWSGNTIY; J: TRBJ1-3; V: TRBV3-1/TRBV3-2
CDR3: ASSLGGGPTDEAF; J: TRBJ1-1; V: TRBV11-2
CDR3: AITSGGITGELF; J: TRBJ2-2; V: TRBV10-3
CDR3: ATSESKRAAYYGYT; J: TRBJ1-2; V: TRBV24-1
CDR3: ASSSARWVASYEQY; J: TRBJ2-7; V: TRBV6-2/TRBV6-3
CDR3: ASSRVRGFGEQF; J: TRBJ2-1; V: TRBV27
CDR3: ASKTGGALVVNYGYT; J: TRBJ1-2; V: TRBV28
CDR3: ASTPGITGGGETQY; J: TRBJ2-5; V: TRBV5-6
CDR3: ASSQGQGDQPQH; J: TRBJ1-5; V: TRBV3-1/TRBV3-2
CDR3: ASSQDRGRPNYGYT; J: TRBJ1-2; V: TRBV4-1
CDR3: ASSHRDSNPEQY; J: TRBJ2-7; V: TRBV4-1